This entry describes one TCR beta chain. What it binds is not known. V lost 5 bases and J 0 bases, leaving 8 bases between the germline ends. There are 14 residues in the CDR3. CDR1 is ENHRY, CDR2 SYGVKD, per germline. This sample was included in a study of T-cell memory formation after mild COVID-19. Broader study findings: Contracting CD4+ clones sat mainly in CM and EM; CD8+ in EMRA. Pre-infection memory harbored some responding clones, suggesting cross-reactive memory joined. A second wave of clones peaked on day 37, and their SARS-CoV-2 specificity went unconfirmed.

From 5'RACE with constant-segment primers came TCR alpha and TCR beta cDNA libraries that carried sample barcodes and UMIs. MiXCR, applied by TCRdb to the 5' RACE reads, yields one record per CDR3 protein. The table lists hundreds of thousands of distinct CDR3 sequences, approximately 29% of them singletons. This TCR derives from an adult woman who had mild COVID-19 (a few samples of this study predate the infection). Cell type and time point are not known. Sequencing used PBMCs or a T cell subset sorted from them (not recorded which). The V gene is TRBV10-3, the J gene TRBJ2-1, with D possibly TRBD1 on 6 matching bases. CDR3 in amino acids: CAISTGSSYNEQFF. DNA for the CDR3: TGTGCCATCAGTACAGGGAGCTCCTACAATGAGCAGTTCTTC.